The entry below gives a single TCR beta chain sequence along with its context. Its antigen is unknown. Noted treatment: oral pan-JAK inhibitor, 5-10 mg twice daily. Alopecia areata patients gave lesional scalp punch biopsies and peripheral blood samples. The data stem from a study of CD8+ T cells in alopecia areata. Overall study: Percent of scalp involved defined treated patients' severity scores.

The CDR3 length is 14 residues. V was pared by 5 bases and J by 7 bases, with 15 bases between. Looked up from germline, CDR1 is SGHAT and CDR2 is FQNNGV. Extraction of RNA preceded its reverse transcription into cDNA, which served as the sequencing template. The protocol was immunoSEQ multiplex PCR, while the TCRdb copy is restricted to in-frame clones and leaves out a portion. This sample carries roughly 6,600 clones, roughly 75% of them seen once, and the ten largest clones take 16%. Findings and limits, study-wide: Sequencing of scalp samples also captures resident alphabeta T cells of normal skin. Alopecia totalis/universalis scalp especially showed more expanded CD8+ clones than normal scalp.

This specimen consisted of skin, obtained at week 4, from a patient treated with tofacitinib. This chain links TRBV11-2 with TRBJ1-3; D is unclear. This TCR came from a human donor with alopecia areata. CDR3: CASSQTYTSNTIYF. The CDR3 nucleotides are TGTGCCAGCAGCCAGACCTACACCTCGAACACCATATATTTT.